The clone carrying this TCR beta chain was seen just once. The data belong to a study of shared clonotypes between healthy human individuals. Caucasian adults living in Nashville, Tennessee, provided all samples. Data came from immunoSEQ multiplex PCR; TCRdb stores just in-frame clones and leaves some out. Of some 2,100,000 clones listed, nearly 97% were seen once; the top ten hold 0.1% to 0.15%. V shed 0 bases and J 3 bases; nucleotides not matched to a gene: 6. Germline V gives CDR1 LGHNA, CDR2 YSLEER. This CDR3 region has 16 residues. The sequence came from a man between 18 and 29 years old in good health. The sequenced sample consisted of naive CD4+ T cells sorted from blood. Specified subset: CD45RA+ positively selected. The chain uses TRBV4-3 and TRBJ2-7; the match to TRBD1 covers 9 bases. The CDR3 DNA is TGCGCCAGCAGCCAAGATCCCCGACAGGGGGTCTACGAGCAGTACTTC. Amino acids: CASSQDPRQGVYEQYF.